This is a list of T cell receptor beta chains from one sample in a study of T-cell reconstitution after alpha-beta-depleted transplantation in children. Using its own MiXCR run on the PCR reads, TCRdb lists one record per CDR3 protein. This sample yields 500,000 to 750,000 distinct CDR3 sequences, of which roughly 30% are seen a single time; 30% to 40% belongs to the top ten. The source material was PBMCs, sampled before TCRalphabeta/CD19-depleted stem cell transplant. These receptors were collected from a boy younger than two with Wiskott-Aldrich syndrome, due to receive a stem cell transplant. Both conserved end residues are part of each CDR3. A D gene is named only where the DNA matches it firmly. Not every row has a clone size; where given, it reads once, few, many or a size class.

V,size,D,J,DNA,CDR3
TRBV7-7,few,-,TRBJ2-7,TGTGCCAGCAGCTTAGGGATAGACGGCGAGCAGTACTTC,CASSLGIDGEQYF
TRBV28,-,TRBD2,TRBJ2-1,TGTGCCAGCCCCCCGGCCGGGACTAGCGGGAGCTATGAGCAGTTCTTC,CASPPAGTSGSYEQFF
TRBV12-3/TRBV12-4,-,-,TRBJ2-7,TGTGCCAGCAGTCAGGGACGGTTTTACGAGCAGTACTTC,CASSQGRFYEQYF
TRBV27,many,TRBD1,TRBJ2-5,TGTGCCAGCAGTTTATTCGGCGGGACAGGGGATCAAGAGACCCAGTACTTC,CASSLFGGTGDQETQYF
TRBV5-1,-,-,TRBJ1-4,TGCGCCAGCAGCCTAAACGGGGACCGCAATGAAAAACTGTTTTTT,CASSLNGDRNEKLFF
TRBV20-1,-,TRBD2,TRBJ2-2,TGCAGTGCTAGAGAGGGTGGAGCTAGCGGGAGGCTACCTAACACCGGGGAGCTGTTTTTT,CSAREGGASGRLPNTGELFF
TRBV5-1,-,-,TRBJ2-4,TGCGCCAGCAGCCCGGGATACGGAAGTCGGATTCAGTACTTC,CASSPGYGSRIQYF
TRBV15,-,TRBD1,TRBJ1-6,TGTGCCACCAGCAGAGGTCGGGGACAGCCAAGGGGGTATAATTCACCCCTCCACTTT,CATSRGRGQPRGYNSPLHF
TRBV20-1,-,-,TRBJ2-1,TGCAGTGCTCCCGACGAGACCTACAATGAGCAGTTCTTC,CSAPDETYNEQFF
TRBV7-9,-,TRBD1,TRBJ2-6,TGTGCCAGCGGACAGGCTGGGGCCAACGTCCTGACTTTC,CASGQAGANVLTF
TRBV5-1,-,TRBD2,TRBJ2-1,TGCGCCAGCAGCTTTGGACTAGCGGGAGATAAGTATGAGCAGTTCTTC,CASSFGLAGDKYEQFF
TRBV29-1,-,TRBD1,TRBJ2-7,TGCAGCGTTGGAGGGGGACAGCTCTACGAGCAGTACTTC,CSVGGGQLYEQYF
TRBV27,-,-,TRBJ1-5,TGTGCCAGCAGGGGCCTATCTAGCAATCAGCCCCAGCATTTT,CASRGLSSNQPQHF
TRBV2,-,TRBD2,TRBJ2-1,TGTGCCAGCAGGGGGGGACTAGCAATTAGTGAGCAGTTCTTC,CASRGGLAISEQFF
TRBV5-1,-,-,TRBJ2-5,TGCGCCAGCAGTGCGAGGGGAACGGAGACCCAGTACTTC,CASSARGTETQYF
TRBV5-1,-,-,TRBJ1-5,TGCGCCAGCAGCTTTGATCAGAATCAGCCCCAGCATTTT,CASSFDQNQPQHF
TRBV29-1,few,-,TRBJ2-5,TGCAGCGTTGAGATAGGACCGGAGACCCAGTACTTC,CSVEIGPETQYF
TRBV3-1,few,-,TRBJ2-1,TGTGCCAGCAGCCAAGAGACAGGACCACCCTACAATGAGCAGTTCTTC,CASSQETGPPYNEQFF
TRBV20-1,-,-,TRBJ1-2,TGCAGCGCTAGCGGCTACACCTTC,CSASGYTF
TRBV7-9,few,-,TRBJ2-1,TGTGCCAGCAGCTCACCGGGACGGGGCCTTGAGGAGCAGTTCTTC,CASSSPGRGLEEQFF
TRBV12-3/TRBV12-4,few,TRBD2,TRBJ2-7,TGTGCCAGCAGTCCGACGGGGGGAAGGAGCTACGAGCAGTACTTC,CASSPTGGRSYEQYF
TRBV27,few,-,TRBJ1-2,TGTGCCAGCAGTTCCCTGGGGGGGGGAGTCTATGGCTACACCTTC,CASSSLGGGVYGYTF
TRBV5-1,-,-,TRBJ2-7,TGCGCCAGCAGTTTGGACTACAGGGCCGAGCAGTACTTC,CASSLDYRAEQYF
TRBV5-1,-,TRBD1,TRBJ2-7,TGCGCCAGCAGCGCGGGACAGGGGGAGAGCGAGCAGTACTTC,CASSAGQGESEQYF
TRBV6-6,few,-,TRBJ2-6,TGTGCTACGGGGCCCCCCAACGTCCTGACTTTC,CATGPPNVLTF
TRBV10-3,few,-,TRBJ2-3,TGTGCCATCAGTGAGTTCTTAGCGGGCACAGATACGCAGTATTTT,CAISEFLAGTDTQYF
TRBV6-6,-,-,TRBJ2-5,TGTGCCAGCAGTTACGCAGGGACAGAGACCCAGTACTTC,CASSYAGTETQYF
TRBV19,few,TRBD1,TRBJ2-5,TGTGCCAGTGCGGACAGGGGCGGAGAGACCCAGTACTTC,CASADRGGETQYF
TRBV28,-,TRBD2,TRBJ2-7,TGTGCCAGCAGTGGCCCCGGGACTAGCGGGAGAGACGAGCAGTACTTC,CASSGPGTSGRDEQYF
TRBV12-3/TRBV12-4,few,-,TRBJ1-6,TGTGCCAGCAGTGACGGGTCAAGTGCGTCACCCCTCCACTTT,CASSDGSSASPLHF
TRBV5-1,few,TRBD1,TRBJ1-1,TGCGCCAGCAGCGCCTGGGACAGGGGAGACACTGAAGCTTTCTTT,CASSAWDRGDTEAFF
TRBV10-3,-,TRBD2,TRBJ2-1,TGTGCCATCAGAGAAGGACTAGAGGGCAATGAGCAGTTCTTC,CAIREGLEGNEQFF
TRBV10-3,few,-,TRBJ1-2,TGTGCCATCTCCCGGTGGGGTATTCGGTATGGCTACACCTTC,CAISRWGIRYGYTF
TRBV7-8,once,-,TRBJ1-1,TGTGCCAGCAGCCCATACCACGGGAACACTGAAGCTTTCTTT,CASSPYHGNTEAFF
TRBV27,few,-,TRBJ2-1,TGTGCCAGCAGTACCCCGGCCGGGAGCTCCTACAATGAGCAGTTCTTC,CASSTPAGSSYNEQFF
TRBV18,-,-,TRBJ2-1,TGTGCCAGCTCCCGAGGATATTTCACCTACAATGAGCAGTTCTTC,CASSRGYFTYNEQFF
TRBV7-2,-,TRBD2,TRBJ2-1,TGTGCCAGCAGCACGAGCCGTGCTAGCGGTAATGAGCAGTTCTTC,CASSTSRASGNEQFF
TRBV20-1,-,TRBD1,TRBJ1-5,TGCAGTGCTAGAGAATGGGACAGGGGTCGAGATCAGCCCCAGCATTTT,CSAREWDRGRDQPQHF
TRBV13,-,TRBD1,TRBJ1-4,TGTGCCAGCAGCTACCGGTCCGGGACAGGGGATGAAAAACTGTTTTTT,CASSYRSGTGDEKLFF
TRBV7-2,once,-,TRBJ2-1,TGTGCCAGCAGCTTATTGGGGCTCCGCGATAATGAGCAGTTCTTC,CASSLLGLRDNEQFF
TRBV5-1,many,TRBD1,TRBJ1-2,TGTGCCAGCAGCTTAGTTGCAGGGGGCTATGGCTACACCTTC,CASSLVAGGYGYTF
TRBV5-1,-,-,TRBJ2-1,TGCGCCAGCATGGTTCTTGGGGTCTACAATGAGCAGTTCTTC,CASMVLGVYNEQFF
TRBV5-6,few,TRBD1,TRBJ2-6,TGTGCCAGCACCCGACAGGGAATTTTCTCGGGGGCCAACGTCCTGACTTTC,CASTRQGIFSGANVLTF
TRBV7-9,-,-,TRBJ1-2,TGTGCCAGCAGCTTAGCGGGGGGTGATGGCTACACCTTC,CASSLAGGDGYTF
TRBV11-2,once,-,TRBJ2-7,TGTGCCAGCAGCTCCCAGTTGGTGCTAGGGTACGAGCAGTACTTC,CASSSQLVLGYEQYF
TRBV7-8,-,-,TRBJ1-5,TGTGCCAGCAGCCCCCTCCATCAGCCCCAGCATTTT,CASSPLHQPQHF
TRBV12-3/TRBV12-4,few,TRBD2,TRBJ2-2,TGTGCCAGCAGTTCAACTAGCGGGAGAACCGGGGAGCTGTTTTTT,CASSSTSGRTGELFF
TRBV12-3/TRBV12-4,-,-,TRBJ2-7,TGTGCCAGCAGTTTCGGGGAACTCTACGAGCAGTACTTC,CASSFGELYEQYF